The 7 T cell receptor beta chains in this list originate from one sample, sequenced in a study of blood T cell repertoires in COVID-19. Sequenced by immunoSEQ multiplex PCR; TCRdb stores in-frame clones only, minus some. This table holds approximately 170,000 clones, approximately 82% found once. Sequenced sample: PBMCs or T cells enriched from blood (not recorded which). These receptors were taken from a woman aged 45-65 years in a cohort exposed to, infected with or recovered from COVID-19 (not recorded which).

The table lists this clone with a few counts. V usage is TRBV28 and J usage is TRBJ2-7; 11 bases are shared with TRBD1. The junction had 9 bases not matched to a gene; V was cut back by 8 bases and J by 3 bases. Germline CDR1 MDHEN, CDR2 SYDVKM. The CDR3 spans 15 residues. CDR3 nucleotide sequence: TGTGCCAGCTGCTCTTCCGGGACAGGGGGCTACGAGCAGTACTTC. Amino acid sequence: CASCSSGTGGYEQYF.

This clone was seen once. The chain recombines TRBV11-3 with TRBJ2-2; D call uncertain. The V and J ends lost 4 bases and 5 bases respectively, with 5 bases between them. This CDR3 spans 12 amino acids. The germline gives CDR1 SGHNT, CDR2 YENEEA. CDR3 DNA sequence: TGTGCCAGCAGCTCGAGAACCGGGGAGCTGTTTTTT. Protein: CASSSRTGELFF.

This clone has just a few counts. This sequence joins TRBV24-1 and TRBJ1-1, with a possible D match to TRBD1 (5 bases). This CDR3 spans 14 amino acids. Trimming removed 4 bases at V and 0 bases at J, with 8 bases between. Germline loops: CDR1 KGHDR, CDR2 SFDVKD. The CDR3 spells CATSESRVNTEAFF. The DNA for the CDR3 is TGTGCCACCAGTGAGTCCAGGGTGAACACTGAAGCTTTCTTT.

The rearrangement links TRBV5-5 to TRBJ2-5, with 7 bases lining up with TRBD1. This CDR3 is 13 amino acids long. Losses at the gene ends were 2 bases for V and 3 bases for J; bases not matched to a gene: 1. Germline CDR1 reads SGHKS; CDR2 reads YYEKEE (reference sequence). CDR3: CASSFGTEETQYF. The CDR3 DNA reads TGTGCCAGCAGCTTTGGGACAGAAGAGACCCAGTACTTC.

The V call is TRBV14, the J call TRBJ2-1, with TRBD2 as a possible D gene (6 bases). The V gene lost 8 bases and the J gene lost 7 bases, with 18 bases spanning the gap. Germline assignment: CDR1 SGHDN and CDR2 FVKESK. The CDR3 is 14 residues long. The CDR3 reads CASAAGRMWNEQFF. The CDR3 DNA is TGTGCCAGCGCGGCAGGGAGGATGTGGAATGAGCAGTTCTTC.

The CDR3 reads CASSPNRGASYEQYF. CDR3 bases: TGTGCCAGCAGTCCGAACAGGGGGGCGTCCTACGAGCAGTACTTC. The chain carries TRBV28 and TRBJ2-7; 8 bases match TRBD1. This CDR3 contains 15 residues. The V gene end was trimmed by 5 bases and the J gene end by 1 base; junction bases not matched to a gene: 7. Looked up from germline, CDR1 is MDHEN and CDR2 is SYDVKM.

The J gene is TRBJ1-2, the V gene TRBV9; D ambiguous. Germline assignment: CDR1 SGDLS and CDR2 YYNGEE. Trimming removed 4 bases from V and 3 bases from J, with 16 bases in between. CDR3 length equals 15 residues. CDR3 region: CASSPAGGAYYGYTF. As DNA, the CDR3 is TGTGCCAGCAGCCCCGCGGGTGGAGCCTACTATGGCTACACCTTC.